The next 2 T cell receptor beta chains were all read from a single sample in a study of blood T cells in healthy people across ages (dated by TCRdb to between 2014 and 2017). Library creation used 5' RACE. Sequencing took place on an Illumina HiSeq 2500. The second PCR ran for roughly 7 to 12 cycles and used a J-beta primer mix along with a sample-barcoded 5' primer. Using fastp at Q25 and MiXCR, TCRdb reprocessed the public reads and kept productive beta chains. Merged by CDR3 protein, the rows form single entries marked with the most common genes and DNA. Here the sample has about 640,000 distinct CDR3 sequences; 58% occur a single time. The ten most abundant clones make up roughly 34% of the sample. The sequenced sample consisted of blood. The receptors originated from a man aged 55 to 70 in good health.

This clonotype has only a few counts. The chain is built from TRBV7-2 and TRBJ2-3; TRBD2 is a possible D gene (5 bases). CDR3 length: 14 amino acids. The V gene lost 3 bases and the J gene lost 7 bases, with 14 bases spanning the gap. Germline V lookup: CDR1 SGHTA, CDR2 FQGNSA. DNA for the CDR3: TGTGCCAGCAGCTTCGGCCAAGAGGGTTATACGCAGTATTTT. Translating it yields CASSFGQEGYTQYF.

This clonotype was seen a few times. The chain carries TRBV7-9 and TRBJ2-5, with 7 bases identical to TRBD2. Germline V gives CDR1 SEHNR, CDR2 FQNEAQ (reference sequence). This CDR3 has 16 residues. The junction had 14 bases not matched to a gene; V was cut back by 8 bases and J by 2 bases. CDR3 in DNA: TGTGCCAGCGGAGGCGGGGGTAGCGGACCTCAAGAGACCCAGTACTTC. Its translation is CASGGGGSGPQETQYF. The full variable domain, in which reference TRBV7-9 and TRBJ2-5 provide the parts outside the CDR3, is DTGVSQNPRHKITKRGQNVTFRCDPISEHNRLYWYRQTLGQGPEFLTYFQNEAQLEKSRLLSDRFSAERPKGSFSTLEIQRTEQGDSAMYLCASGGGGSGPQETQYFGPGTRLLVL.